This T cell receptor beta chain stems from a study of OX40 agonist ivuxolimab in advanced cancers. Study findings and constraints: Mean expanded clone counts were higher in CD8+ than CD4+ T cells.

Germline V CDR1 and CDR2: MDHEN, SYDVKM. CDR3 size: 15 residues. V was shortened by 4 bases and J by 2 bases, with 13 bases between the two germline ends. For this clone: The target antigen is unknown.

The table came from immunoSEQ multiplex PCR; TCRdb's copy has only in-frame clones and leaves some out. The sample holds about 76,000 clones, 85% to 90% seen once. The sequence derives from an adult with an advanced solid tumor such as melanoma, head and neck, liver or kidney cancer. This material consisted of CD4+ or CD8+ T cells sorted from blood, taken in a trial of the OX40 agonist ivuxolimab. The rearrangement joins TRBV28 to TRBJ2-3, with unresolved D. Here the CDR3 DNA reads TGTGCCAGCAGTTCGGACCCGATTTTCACAGATACGCAGTATTTT. It encodes CASSSDPIFTDTQYF. Together with reference TRBV28 and TRBJ2-3, the CDR3 gives the full variable domain: DVKVTQSSRYLVKRTGEKVFLECVQDMDHENMFWYRQDPGLGLRLIYFSYDVKMKEKGDIPEGYSVSREKKERFSLILESASTNQTSMYLCASSSDPIFTDTQYFGPGTRLTVL.